This T cell receptor beta chain was documented in a study of control samples from healthy donors and cancer patients. Method: immunoSEQ multiplex PCR; TCRdb's copy keeps in-frame clones and lacks some. The sample comprises roughly 80,000 clones, almost 95% of which are singletons, and 5.8% rests with the top ten. The sample was blood. This clonotype was sampled from a woman aged 60-75 years in good health.

CDR3 sequence (DNA): TGTGCCAGCAGTTACCGGACAGGGATCGTCGCTGAAGCTTTCTTT. As protein: CASSYRTGIVAEAFF. The J gene is TRBJ1-1, the V gene TRBV6-5; 8 bases map to TRBD1. The J segment lost 6 bases and the V segment lost 2 bases, leaving 8 bases of the junction unmatched. This CDR3 comprises 15 residues. Germline CDR1 and CDR2: MNHEY and SVGAGI.